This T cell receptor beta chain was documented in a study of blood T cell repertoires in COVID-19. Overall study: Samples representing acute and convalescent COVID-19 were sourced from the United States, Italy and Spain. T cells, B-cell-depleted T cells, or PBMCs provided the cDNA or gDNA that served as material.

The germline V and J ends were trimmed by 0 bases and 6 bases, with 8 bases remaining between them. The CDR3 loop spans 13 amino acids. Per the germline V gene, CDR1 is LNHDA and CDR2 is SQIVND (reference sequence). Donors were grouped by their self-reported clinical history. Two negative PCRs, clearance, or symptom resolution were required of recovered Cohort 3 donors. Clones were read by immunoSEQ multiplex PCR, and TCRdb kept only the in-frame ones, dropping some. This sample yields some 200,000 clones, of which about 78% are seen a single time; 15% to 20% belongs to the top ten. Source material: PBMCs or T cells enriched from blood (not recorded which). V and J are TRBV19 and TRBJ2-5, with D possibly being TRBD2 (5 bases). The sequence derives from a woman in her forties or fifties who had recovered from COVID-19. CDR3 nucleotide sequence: TGTGCCAGTAGTATAGAGGTGACTAAGACCCAGTACTTC. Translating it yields CASSIEVTKTQYF.